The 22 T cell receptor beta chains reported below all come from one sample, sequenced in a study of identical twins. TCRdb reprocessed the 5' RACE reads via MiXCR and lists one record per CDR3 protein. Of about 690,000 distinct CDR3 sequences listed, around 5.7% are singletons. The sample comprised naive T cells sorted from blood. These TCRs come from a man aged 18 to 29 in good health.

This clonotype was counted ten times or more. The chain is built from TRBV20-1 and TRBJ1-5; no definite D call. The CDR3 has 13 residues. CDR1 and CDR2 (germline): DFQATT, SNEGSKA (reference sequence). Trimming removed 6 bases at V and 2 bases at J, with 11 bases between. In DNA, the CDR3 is TGCAGTGCGAACGACCCTGGCAATCAGCCCCAGCATTTT. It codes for CSANDPGNQPQHF.

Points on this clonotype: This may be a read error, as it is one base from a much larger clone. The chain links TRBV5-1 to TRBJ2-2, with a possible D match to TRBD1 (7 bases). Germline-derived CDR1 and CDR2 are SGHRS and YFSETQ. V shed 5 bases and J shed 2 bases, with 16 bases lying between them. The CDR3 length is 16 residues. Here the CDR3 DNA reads TGCGCCAGCAGATACGCGGGGACAGCTAACACCGGGGAGCTGTTTTTT. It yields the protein CASRYAGTANTGELFF.

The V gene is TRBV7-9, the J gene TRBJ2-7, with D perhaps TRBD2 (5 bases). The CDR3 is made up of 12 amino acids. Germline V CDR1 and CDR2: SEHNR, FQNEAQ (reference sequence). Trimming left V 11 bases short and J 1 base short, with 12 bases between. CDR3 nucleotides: TGTGCCGAACAAGAGGGATCCTACGAGCAGTACTTC. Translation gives CAEQEGSYEQYF.

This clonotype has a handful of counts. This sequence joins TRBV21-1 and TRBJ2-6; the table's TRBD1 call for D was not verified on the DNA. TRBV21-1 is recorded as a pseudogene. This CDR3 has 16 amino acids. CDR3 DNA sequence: TGTGCCAGCAGCAAGGGGTCGCAGGCCGGGGCCAACGTCCTGACTTTC. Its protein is CASSKGSQAGANVLTF.

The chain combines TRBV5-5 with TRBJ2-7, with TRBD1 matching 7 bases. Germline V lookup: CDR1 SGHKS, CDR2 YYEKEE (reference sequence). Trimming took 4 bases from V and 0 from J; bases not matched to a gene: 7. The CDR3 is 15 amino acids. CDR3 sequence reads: CASSNRDRFSYEQYF. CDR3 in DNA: TGTGCCAGCAGCAACCGGGACAGATTCTCCTACGAGCAGTACTTC.

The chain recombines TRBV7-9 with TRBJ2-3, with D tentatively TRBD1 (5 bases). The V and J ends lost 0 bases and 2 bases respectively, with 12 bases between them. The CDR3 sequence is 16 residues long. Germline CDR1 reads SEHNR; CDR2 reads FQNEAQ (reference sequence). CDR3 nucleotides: TGTGCCAGCAGCTTAGCGCTCCAGGGTGACACAGATACGCAGTATTTT. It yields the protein CASSLALQGDTDTQYF.

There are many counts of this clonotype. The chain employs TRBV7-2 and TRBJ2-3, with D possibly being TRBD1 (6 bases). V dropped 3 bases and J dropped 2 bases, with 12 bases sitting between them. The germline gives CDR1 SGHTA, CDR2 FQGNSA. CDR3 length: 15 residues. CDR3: CASSLQTGTTDTQYF. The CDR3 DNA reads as TGTGCCAGCAGCTTGCAGACAGGCACCACAGATACGCAGTATTTT.

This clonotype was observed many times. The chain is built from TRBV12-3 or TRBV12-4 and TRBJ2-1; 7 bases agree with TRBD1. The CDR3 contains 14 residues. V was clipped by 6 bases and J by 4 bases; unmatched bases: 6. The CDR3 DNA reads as TGTGCCAGCAGGACCGGGACAGAGTACAATGAGCAGTTCTTC. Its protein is CASRTGTEYNEQFF.

The CDR3 region is CASSVDRGGATNEKLFF. The CDR3, as DNA: TGTGCCAGCAGCGTAGATAGAGGCGGAGCAACTAATGAAAAACTGTTTTTT. The genes are TRBV9 and TRBJ1-4; D is ambiguous. This CDR3 has 17 residues. Germline CDR1 SGDLS, CDR2 YYNGEE. V was cut by 0 bases and J by 0 bases, with 12 bases left in between. The full variable domain, in which reference TRBV9 and TRBJ1-4 provide the parts outside the CDR3, is DSGVTQTPKHLITATGQRVTLRCSPRSGDLSVYWYQQSLDQGLQFLIQYYNGEERAKGNILERFSAQQFPDLHSELNLSSLELGDSALYFCASSVDRGGATNEKLFFGSGTQLSVL.

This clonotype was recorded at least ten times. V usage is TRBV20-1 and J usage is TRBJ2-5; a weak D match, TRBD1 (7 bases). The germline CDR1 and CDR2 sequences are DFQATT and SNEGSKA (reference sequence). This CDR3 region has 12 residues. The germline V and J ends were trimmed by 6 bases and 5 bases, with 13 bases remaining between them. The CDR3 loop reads CSALSGGETQYF. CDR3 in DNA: TGCAGTGCACTCTCAGGGGGGGAGACCCAGTACTTC.

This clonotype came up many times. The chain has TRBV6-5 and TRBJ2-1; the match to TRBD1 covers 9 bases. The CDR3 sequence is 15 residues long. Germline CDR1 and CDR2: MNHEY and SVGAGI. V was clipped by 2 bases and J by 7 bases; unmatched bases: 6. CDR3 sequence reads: CASSYMGQGLNEQFF. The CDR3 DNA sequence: TGTGCCAGCAGTTACATGGGACAGGGTTTGAATGAGCAGTTCTTC.

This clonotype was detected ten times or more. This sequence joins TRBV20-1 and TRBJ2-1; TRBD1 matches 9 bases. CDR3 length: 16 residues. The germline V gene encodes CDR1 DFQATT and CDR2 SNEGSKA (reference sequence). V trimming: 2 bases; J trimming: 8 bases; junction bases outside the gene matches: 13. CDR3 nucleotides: TGCAGTGCTAGACACCTCACAAACAGGGACAGGGATGAGCAGTTCTTC. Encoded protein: CSARHLTNRDRDEQFF.

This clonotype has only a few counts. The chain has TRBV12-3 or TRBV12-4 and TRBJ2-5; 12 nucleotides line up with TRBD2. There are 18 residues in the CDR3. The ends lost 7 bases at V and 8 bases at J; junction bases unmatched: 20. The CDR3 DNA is TGTGCCAGCATTCATCAACCGGGACTAGCGGGCAGGGTAGGAACCCAGTACTTC. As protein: CASIHQPGLAGRVGTQYF.

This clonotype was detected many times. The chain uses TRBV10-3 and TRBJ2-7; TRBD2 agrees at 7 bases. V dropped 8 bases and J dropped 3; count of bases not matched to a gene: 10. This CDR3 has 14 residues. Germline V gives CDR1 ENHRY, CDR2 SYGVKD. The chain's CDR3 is CAIGGGSDRYEQYV. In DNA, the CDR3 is TGTGCCATCGGGGGGGGTAGCGACCGCTACGAGCAGTACGTC.

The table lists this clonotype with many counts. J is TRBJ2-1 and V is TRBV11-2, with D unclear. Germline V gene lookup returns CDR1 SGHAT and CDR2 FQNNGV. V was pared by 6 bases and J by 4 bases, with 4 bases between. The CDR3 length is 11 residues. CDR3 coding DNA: TGTGCCAGCAGGGATTACAATGAGCAGTTCTTC. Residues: CASRDYNEQFF.

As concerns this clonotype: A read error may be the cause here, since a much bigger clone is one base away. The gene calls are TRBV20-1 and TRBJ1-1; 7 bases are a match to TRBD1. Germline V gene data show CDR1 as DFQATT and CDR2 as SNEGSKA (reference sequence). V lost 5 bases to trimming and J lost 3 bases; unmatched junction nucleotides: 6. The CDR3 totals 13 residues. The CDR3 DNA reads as TGCAGTGCTGGAAGACAGGGTGACACTGAAGCTTTCTTT. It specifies CSAGRQGDTEAFF.

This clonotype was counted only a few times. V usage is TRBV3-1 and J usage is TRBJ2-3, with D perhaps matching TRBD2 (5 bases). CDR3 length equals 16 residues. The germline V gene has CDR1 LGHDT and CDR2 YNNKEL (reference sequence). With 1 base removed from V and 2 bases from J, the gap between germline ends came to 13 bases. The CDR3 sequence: CASSQGTSRVTDTQYF. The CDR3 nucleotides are TGTGCCAGCAGCCAAGGAACTAGTCGGGTCACAGATACGCAGTATTTT.

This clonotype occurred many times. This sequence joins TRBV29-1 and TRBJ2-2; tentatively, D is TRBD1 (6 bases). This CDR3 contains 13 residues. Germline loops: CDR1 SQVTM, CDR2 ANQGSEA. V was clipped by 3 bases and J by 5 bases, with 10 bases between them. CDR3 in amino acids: CSVDRGWTGELFF. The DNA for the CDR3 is TGCAGCGTTGACAGGGGATGGACCGGGGAGCTGTTTTTT.

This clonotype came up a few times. The CDR3 protein is CATRGSSPLTDTQYF. In DNA form, the CDR3 reads TGTGCCACCAGGGGAAGTTCCCCTCTCACAGATACGCAGTATTTT. The chain uses TRBV24-1 and TRBJ2-3; D remains ambiguous. The CDR3 contains 15 residues. Between the trimmed V and J ends, which lost 7 bases and 2 bases, there was a span of 15 bases. CDR1 is KGHDR, CDR2 SFDVKD, per germline.

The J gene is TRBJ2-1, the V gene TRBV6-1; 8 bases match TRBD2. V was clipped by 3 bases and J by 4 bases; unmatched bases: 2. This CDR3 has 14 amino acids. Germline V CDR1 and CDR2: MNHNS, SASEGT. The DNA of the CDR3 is TGTGCCAGCAGTGACAGCGGGGGTTACAATGAGCAGTTCTTC. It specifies CASSDSGGYNEQFF.

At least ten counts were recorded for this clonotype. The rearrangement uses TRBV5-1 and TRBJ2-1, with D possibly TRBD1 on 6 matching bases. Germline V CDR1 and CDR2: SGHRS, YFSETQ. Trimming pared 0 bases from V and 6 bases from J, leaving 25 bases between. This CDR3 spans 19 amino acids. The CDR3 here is CASSLASLFWTDLGNEQFF. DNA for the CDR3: TGCGCCAGCAGCTTGGCCTCTCTTTTCTGGACAGACTTGGGCAATGAGCAGTTCTTC.

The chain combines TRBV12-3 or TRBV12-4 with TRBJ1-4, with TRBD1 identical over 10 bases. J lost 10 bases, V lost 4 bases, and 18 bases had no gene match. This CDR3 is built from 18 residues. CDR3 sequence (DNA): TGTGCCAGCAGTTCGGGGTTGGGGCTTGGGACAGGGGAGGGAAAACTGTTTTTT. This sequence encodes CASSSGLGLGTGEGKLFF.